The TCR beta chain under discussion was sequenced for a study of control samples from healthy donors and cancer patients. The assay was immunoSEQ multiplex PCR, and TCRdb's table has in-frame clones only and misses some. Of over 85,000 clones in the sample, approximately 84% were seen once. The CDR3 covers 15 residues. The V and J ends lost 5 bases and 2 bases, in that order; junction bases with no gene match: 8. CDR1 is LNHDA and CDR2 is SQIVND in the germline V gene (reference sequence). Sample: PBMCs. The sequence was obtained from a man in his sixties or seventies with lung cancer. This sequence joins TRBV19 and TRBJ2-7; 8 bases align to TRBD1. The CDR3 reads CASSPSTGAAYEQYF. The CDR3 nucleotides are TGTGCCAGTAGTCCCTCGACAGGGGCGGCCTACGAGCAGTACTTC.